A selection of T cell receptor beta chains follows, all from one sample in a study of blood T cell repertoires in COVID-19. Libraries were prepared by immunoSEQ multiplex PCR; TCRdb keeps only in-frame clonotypes and omits some of them. The sample lists more than 350,000 clones, 75% to 90% occurring once. The sequenced sample was PBMCs or T cells enriched from blood (not recorded which). Receptors were obtained from a young man who had recovered from COVID-19. Both conserved end residues are part of each CDR3. The D gene is left open where the match is weak.

TRBV9	TRBJ2-7	.	CASSGDGRGYEQYF
TRBV6-2/TRBV6-3	TRBJ2-2	.	CASSYLQVNTGELFF
TRBV28	TRBJ2-4	.	CASLDPGSKNIQYF
TRBV14	TRBJ1-3	TRBD1	CASSLRQGLSGNTIYF
TRBV5-1	TRBJ1-1	.	CASSFQGPNTEAFF
TRBV9	TRBJ2-1	TRBD2	CASSVGRSGSNEQFF
TRBV6-4	TRBJ2-3	.	CASSVSGIGDTQYF
TRBV2	TRBJ2-7	.	CASSEPFSHEQYF
TRBV4-1	TRBJ2-2	TRBD1	CASSQWTGANTGELFF
TRBV12-5	TRBJ1-2	TRBD1	CASGFGTGVGYTF
TRBV4-1	TRBJ1-1	.	CASSQVLAVDQKAFF
TRBV15	TRBJ2-7	.	CATSRDTAGQYF
TRBV28	TRBJ2-1	TRBD2	CASSTATSGNVNEQFF
TRBV5-1	TRBJ2-7	.	CASSGPTGLDEQYF
TRBV27	TRBJ2-7	.	CASSLSLGGATNHEQYF
TRBV7-3	TRBJ1-1	.	CASSPLGGGSTEAFF
TRBV28	TRBJ2-3	TRBD2	CASSSAGGDTDTQYF
TRBV11-1	TRBJ2-3	TRBD2	CASSSGTSGRDTQYF
TRBV7-3	TRBJ2-2	.	CASSPGTLNTGELFF
TRBV24-1	TRBJ1-1	TRBD1	CATSEPRQGHNTEAFF
TRBV11-2	TRBJ2-7	.	CASSKATGASYEQYF
TRBV21-1	TRBJ2-7	.	CASSTSSVYEQYF
TRBV28	TRBJ2-7	.	CASTPGLGSYEQYF
TRBV4-2	TRBJ1-2	.	CASSQDLNGGSFYGYTF
TRBV19	TRBJ1-1	TRBD1	CASSTRPGQGIEAFF
TRBV27	TRBJ2-1	.	CASSLVDREDEQFF
TRBV7-2	TRBJ2-1	.	CASSLHLFADGGRNEQFF
TRBV2	TRBJ1-5	.	CASSAPGNSNQPQHF
TRBV7-9	TRBJ2-3	TRBD2	CASSSGTSGWNYYF
TRBV2	TRBJ1-4	TRBD1	CAREGQGKKLFF
TRBV19	TRBJ1-3	.	CVSADSGNTIYF
TRBV6-5	TRBJ1-3	.	CASSYSGQTSGNTIYF
TRBV15	TRBJ1-5	.	CATSSPRAGENQPQHF
TRBV7-9	TRBJ1-4	TRBD1	CASSFRDRGEGHEKLFF
TRBV2	TRBJ1-4	.	CASSESGSGEKLFF
TRBV29-1	TRBJ1-1	.	CSVDLQGLGTEAFF
TRBV5-6	TRBJ2-7	.	CASSLQPDSPYEQYF
TRBV21-1	TRBJ2-1	.	CASSRIRGNNEQFF
TRBV27	TRBJ1-5	.	CASSAGVNGNQPQHF
TRBV27	TRBJ2-3	TRBD1	CASSYRYGQGYSSTDTQYF
TRBV24-1	TRBJ2-2	.	CATSDRVNTGELFF
TRBV7-6	TRBJ1-3	.	CASSLVLGGESSGNTIYF
TRBV19	TRBJ2-1	TRBD1	CASSTSYRGNEQFF
TRBV9	TRBJ2-1	.	CASSDPGNEQFF
TRBV27	TRBJ1-5	.	CASRQPNQPQHF
TRBV10-3	TRBJ2-2	.	CAISEVLSGELFF
TRBV27	TRBJ1-1	.	CASRILGGTEAFF
TRBV19	TRBJ1-1	TRBD1	CASTTGQGLVAFF
TRBV5-6	TRBJ1-1	TRBD1	CASRGASGGSRMNTEAFF
TRBV6-5	TRBJ2-1	TRBD2	CASSSRTSGSNEQFF
TRBV19	TRBJ2-7	.	CATSTHFAGISYEQYF
TRBV5-1	TRBJ2-7	.	CASSPGGTVSYEQYF
TRBV7-2	TRBJ1-1	.	CASSLANRATEAFF
TRBV4-3	TRBJ2-7	TRBD2	CASSQVRLAGTLVAYEQYF
TRBV29-1	TRBJ1-4	.	CSARGDANEKLFF
TRBV4-3	TRBJ1-1	TRBD1	CASSQDSTGAVGAEAFF
TRBV21-1	TRBJ2-7	.	CASRNKEVHEQYF